One and the same sample provided the 5 T cell receptor beta chains below, sequenced in a study of T-cell memory formation after mild COVID-19 (dated by TCRdb to about 2021). Receptor amplification or capture employed 5' RACE. The sequencer was an Illumina NovaSeq 6000. The public reads were reprocessed in TCRdb via fastp at Q25 and MiXCR, keeping in-frame beta chains. For every CDR3 protein sequence, its rows merge into one entry that carries the most common genes and DNA. The sample has about 340,000 distinct CDR3 sequences on record, 15% to 20% of them singletons. The ten largest clones capture about 22% of the sample. Sequencing input: PBMCs or a T cell subset sorted from them (not recorded which). These receptors all come from a man younger than 35 who had mild COVID-19 (a few samples of this study predate the infection). The sample titles of this study are shuffled in the database, so cell type and time point are left out; the donor was told from shared clones.

The V and J genes are TRBV6-5 and TRBJ1-5, with 7 bases that match TRBD1. CDR3 size: 15 residues. With 2 bases clipped from V and 3 bases from J, the junction kept 4 bases outside the gene matches. CDR1 and CDR2 (germline): MNHEY, SVGAGI. The CDR3 region has the DNA TGTGCCAGCAGTTACGGGGACAGTCCCAATCAGCCCCAGCATTTT. It is translated as CASSYGDSPNQPQHF.

This clonotype was observed a few times. The chain carries TRBV5-1 and TRBJ2-2; TRBD1 aligns across 7 bases. Germline values: CDR1 SGHRS, CDR2 YFSETQ. Trimming cost V 3 bases and J 1 base; bases outside gene matches: 3. This CDR3 spans 15 amino acids. The CDR3 sequence: CASSYRQGNTGELFF. Here the CDR3 DNA reads TGCGCCAGCAGCTACCGACAGGGGAACACCGGGGAGCTGTTTTTT.

CDR3 residues: CASSYSPVIYEQYV. The CDR3 region has the DNA TGTGCCAGCAGTTACTCTCCAGTGATCTACGAGCAGTACGTC. The rearrangement links TRBV6-5 to TRBJ2-7, with no clear D. The V end lost 0 bases, the J end lost 3 bases, and 9 bases lay between the germline ends. CDR1 is MNHEY, CDR2 SVGAGI, per germline. The CDR3 consists of 14 residues.

The gene calls are TRBV19 and TRBJ2-3; D call uncertain. This CDR3 has 15 residues. The V end was cut by 1 base, the J end by 4 bases, with 12 bases between. Germline CDR1 and CDR2: LNHDA and SQIVND (reference sequence). Here the CDR3 DNA reads TGTGCCAGTAGTATAGGCCCGACCTTGGCAGATACGCAGTATTTT. This sequence encodes CASSIGPTLADTQYF.

This clonotype has more than one count but fewer than ten. V is TRBV4-1 and J is TRBJ2-3, with TRBD2 identical over 7 bases. This CDR3 has 17 residues. The V and J ends lost 0 bases and 7 bases, in that order; junction bases with no gene match: 13. Germline V gene lookup returns CDR1 MGHRA and CDR2 YSYEKL. CDR3 in DNA: TGCGCCAGCAGCCAAGATCAACGGGGGGTGGGGTTTAATACGCAGTATTTT. Translated: CASSQDQRGVGFNTQYF.